These 26 T cell receptor beta chains were all obtained from the same sample, sequenced in a study of T cell repertoires in cytomegalovirus infection. TCRdb ran MiXCR on the reads and lists one entry per CDR3 protein. The data show roughly 720,000 distinct CDR3 sequences, 35% seen once. The sample consisted of PBMCs. These receptors all stem from a human donor in good health (CMV status not recorded). Some clones in this sample may be carry-over from other donors' samples.

The chain carries TRBV4-2 and TRBJ2-3, with TRBD2 as a possible D gene (6 bases). Germline V gene data show CDR1 as LGHNA and CDR2 as YNFKEQ. Between the trimmed V and J ends, which lost 4 bases and 4 bases, there was a span of 18 bases. There are 16 residues in the CDR3. CDR3 amino acids: CASSLIAGSTPDTQYF. The CDR3 region has the DNA TGTGCCAGCAGCCTGATTGCGGGGAGTACCCCAGATACGCAGTATTTT.

This clonotype was found once. The chain recombines TRBV6-5 with TRBJ1-3, with D unresolved. The V gene lost 8 bases and the J gene lost 0 bases, with 14 bases spanning the gap. CDR3 size: 15 residues. The germline gives CDR1 MNHEY, CDR2 SVGAGI. The CDR3 DNA reads as TGTGCCAGCTCGGAGGAGGCGTCCTCTGGAAACACCATATATTTT. Translation gives CASSEEASSGNTIYF.

The V call is TRBV28, the J call TRBJ1-1, with D possibly TRBD1 on 6 matching bases. Per germline, CDR1 MDHEN and CDR2 SYDVKM. V gave up 7 bases and J gave up 4 bases, with 13 bases separating them. The CDR3 consists of 13 residues. CDR3 region: CASKLQGSTEAFF. The DNA for the CDR3 is TGTGCCAGCAAACTACAGGGTAGCACTGAAGCTTTCTTT.

The genes are TRBV6-5 and TRBJ2-1; D might be TRBD2 (6 bases). The CDR3 is 15 residues long. Trimming took off 7 bases at V and 5 bases at J, with 18 bases between the two ends. CDR1 and CDR2 (germline): MNHEY, SVGAGI. CDR3 bases: TGTGCCAGCACCCTCAGGGCAGGCGGGGACAATGAGCAGTTCTTC. Translated, it gives CASTLRAGGDNEQFF.

This clonotype was observed a few times. J is TRBJ1-5 and V is TRBV3-1, with D unclear. V was pared by 0 bases and J by 7 bases, with 13 bases between. The CDR3 length is 15 residues. CDR1 is LGHDT, CDR2 YNNKEL, per germline (reference sequence). The CDR3 DNA is TGTGCCAGCAGCCAAGATCTTGGGGATGGACAGCCCCAGCATTTT. This gives the protein CASSQDLGDGQPQHF.

This clonotype was detected a few times. This chain uses TRBV15 with TRBJ1-5; D is undetermined. This CDR3 spans 13 amino acids. CDR1 is LNHNV and CDR2 is YYDKDF in the germline V gene (reference sequence). V was shortened by 3 bases and J by 6 bases, with 9 bases between the two germline ends. In DNA form, the CDR3 reads TGTGCCACCAGCAGTTCCGTTCTTCAGCCCCAGCATTTT. Protein product: CATSSSVLQPQHF.

This chain connects TRBV2 to TRBJ2-3; D is perhaps TRBD1 (5 bases). The germline V gene encodes CDR1 SNHLY and CDR2 FYNNEI. This CDR3 comprises 15 residues. The ends were cut back, 5 bases at V and 2 bases at J, with 14 bases in the middle. DNA for the CDR3: TGTGCCAGCAGTACTCCCAGGGATACCACAGATACGCAGTATTTT. Encoded protein: CASSTPRDTTDTQYF.

The chain employs TRBV19 and TRBJ2-7; 9 positions agree with TRBD1. Germline CDR1 is LNHDA and CDR2 is SQIVND (reference sequence). The CDR3 is 14 amino acids. With 4 bases clipped from V and 5 bases from J, the junction kept 6 bases outside the gene matches. CDR3 nucleotides: TGTGCCAGTAGTACTTCGGGACAGGGTGACGAGCAGTACTTC. Its translation: CASSTSGQGDEQYF.

The sample holds one count of this clonotype. The CDR3 does not close with the conserved phenylalanine or tryptophan, likely indicating a read error. CDR3 protein: CASSASLTGGRDTEAFC. DNA of the CDR3: TGTGCCAGCAGCGCAAGCCTTACAGGGGGCCGGGACACTGAAGCTTTCTGT. V and J are TRBV9 and TRBJ1-1, with 9 nucleotides matching TRBD1. V shed 3 bases and J 3 bases; nucleotides not matched to a gene: 12. Germline CDR1 reads SGDLS; CDR2 reads YYNGEE. This CDR3 contains 17 residues.

This clonotype occurred a few times. The CDR3 coding sequence is TGTGCCACCAGCAGAGAAACTAGTCGCCCTTCCTACAATGAGCAGTTCTTC. It specifies CATSRETSRPSYNEQFF. V usage is TRBV15 and J usage is TRBJ2-1; a weak D match, TRBD2 (5 bases). This CDR3 has 17 residues. Germline CDR1 LNHNV, CDR2 YYDKDF (reference sequence). V was clipped by 0 bases and J by 1 base, with 13 bases between them.

DNA for the CDR3: TGTGCCACCGGGGGGGCGGGACCTTACAATGAGCAGTTCTTC. This encodes CATGGAGPYNEQFF. The rearrangement links TRBV24-1 to TRBJ2-1; D may be TRBD2 (7 bases). V dropped 9 bases and J dropped 4 bases, with 15 bases sitting between them. Per the germline V gene, CDR1 is KGHDR and CDR2 is SFDVKD. This CDR3 region has 14 residues.

This chain links TRBV12-3 or TRBV12-4 with TRBJ1-4; TRBD1 agrees at 7 bases. V gave up 6 bases and J gave up 7 bases; unmatched junction bases: 8. CDR3 size: 14 residues. The CDR3 spells CASRGQVTGEKLFF. CDR3 nucleotides: TGTGCCAGCAGAGGACAGGTGACTGGTGAAAAACTGTTTTTT.

Turning to this clonotype: Its ends do not fully match the called genes, so a read error is possible. The chain joins TRBV24-1 to TRBJ2-7, with D possibly being TRBD2 (6 bases). CDR1 and CDR2 (germline): KGHDR, SFDVKD. The CDR3 spans 14 residues. This CDR3 reads CATSANTRRDDQYF. For the CDR3, the DNA is TGTGCCACCAGTGCCAACACGAGGAGGGACGATCAGTACTTC.

In the case of this clonotype: Sequence at one end of the junction differs from germline and may be a read error. This chain links TRBV4-1 with TRBJ2-3; D possibly corresponds to TRBD2 (7 bases). Germline CDR1 and CDR2: MGHRA and YSYEKL. CDR3 length: 15 amino acids. The CDR3 loop is CASSPLRGAADTQYF. Here the CDR3 DNA reads TGTGCCAGCAGCCCTCTCCGGGGGGCTGCAGATACGCAGTATTTT.

This clonotype was counted a few times. V gene TRBV30 combines with J gene TRBJ2-3; D may match TRBD1 or TRBD2 (5 bases each). This CDR3 spans 13 amino acids. V lost 6 bases and J lost 0, with 10 bases in between. From germline, CDR1 is GTSNPN and CDR2 SVGIG (reference sequence). CDR3 coding DNA: TGTGCCTGTGGGACGTTTAGCACAGATACGCAGTATTTT. The encoded protein is CACGTFSTDTQYF.

V gene TRBV7-9 combines with J gene TRBJ2-3; D remains ambiguous. CDR3 length: 15 residues. Germline CDR1 is SEHNR and CDR2 is FQNEAQ (reference sequence). V was trimmed by 1 base and J by 2 bases, leaving 10 bases between them. The chain's CDR3 is CASSLGGSFTDTQYF. The CDR3 DNA follows: TGTGCCAGCAGCTTAGGAGGTAGTTTCACAGATACGCAGTATTTT.

This clonotype was seen at least ten times. The V and J genes are TRBV12-3 or TRBV12-4 and TRBJ2-1; 7 nucleotides align to TRBD2. The CDR3 length is 14 residues. The V and J ends lost 3 bases and 10 bases, in that order; junction bases with no gene match: 9. The CDR3 loop reads CASSLRGGSREQFF. The CDR3 DNA reads as TGTGCCAGCAGTTTGCGCGGCGGGAGCAGGGAGCAGTTCTTC.

On this clonotype itself: Given the absence of the conserved phenylalanine or tryptophan at the CDR3 end, a read error is likely. This rearrangement joins TRBV7-6 to TRBJ2-7; maybe TRBD2 (6 bases). This CDR3 has 15 amino acids. Trimming removed 6 bases from V and 3 bases from J, with 18 bases in between. Germline V gene lookup returns CDR1 SGHVS and CDR2 FNYEAQ. As DNA, the CDR3 is TGTGCCAGCAGGCGGCAAGCGGGCACGAACTACGAGCAGTACCTC. Amino acids: CASRRQAGTNYEQYL.

Points on this clonotype: The junction differs from germline at one of its ends, possibly a read error. The V and J genes are TRBV11-1 and TRBJ2-2; 7 bases are shared with TRBD1. Per the germline V gene, CDR1 is SGHAT and CDR2 is FQDESV (reference sequence). This CDR3 is 15 amino acids long. The CDR3 sequence: CDSSLGTVFTGELFF. The CDR3 bases are TGTGACAGCAGCTTAGGGACAGTGTTCACCGGGGAGCTGTTTTTT.

The chain uses TRBV12-3 or TRBV12-4 and TRBJ1-2; TRBD1 agrees at 7 bases. With V trimmed by 8 bases and J by 7 bases, 7 bases remained unmatched. The CDR3 extends over 12 amino acids. As DNA, the CDR3 is TGTGCCAGCCGCGACAGGGTTAGTGGCTACACCTTC. Translation gives CASRDRVSGYTF.

CDR3 DNA sequence: TGTGCCAGCAGCTTAGGCTCGATGGGATCACCCCTCCACTTT. Its protein is CASSLGSMGSPLHF. This rearrangement joins TRBV7-9 to TRBJ1-6; the D is unclear. The CDR3 spans 14 residues. The germline gives CDR1 SEHNR, CDR2 FQNEAQ (reference sequence). V was shortened by 1 base and J by 10 bases, with 11 bases between the two germline ends.

V and J are TRBV2 and TRBJ1-1; D not certain. Trimming stripped 5 bases from V and 2 bases from J, with 9 bases between. Germline V gives CDR1 SNHLY, CDR2 FYNNEI. The CDR3 totals 13 residues. The CDR3 protein is CASSQEQNTEAFF. The CDR3 region has the DNA TGTGCCAGCAGTCAAGAACAAAACACTGAAGCTTTCTTT.

Worth noting for this clonotype: Germline and junction disagree at one end, which may indicate a read error. The chain recombines TRBV6-5 with TRBJ1-1; D is unresolved. This CDR3 is 13 amino acids long. Germline CDR1 reads MNHEY; CDR2 reads SVGAGI. The CDR3 reads CASSLGGSTEACF. Here the CDR3 DNA reads TGTGCCAGCTCCCTCGGCGGGAGCACTGAAGCTTGCTTT.

The J gene is TRBJ2-5, the V gene TRBV5-1; a weak D match, TRBD1 (6 bases). There are 17 residues in the CDR3. CDR1 is SGHRS and CDR2 is YFSETQ in the germline V gene. V gave up 1 base and J gave up 5 bases, with 21 bases separating them. DNA of the CDR3: TGCGCCAGCAGCTTGCTCGGGGCCACAGGGATTGGCGAGACCCAGTACTTC. It encodes CASSLLGATGIGETQYF.

This clonotype was seen more than once but under ten times. The J gene is TRBJ2-7, the V gene TRBV7-6; TRBD1 aligns across 8 bases. The germline V gene has CDR1 SGHVS and CDR2 FNYEAQ. This CDR3 is built from 19 residues. The junction had 15 bases not matched to a gene; V was cut back by 2 bases and J by 0 bases. CDR3 coding DNA: TGTGCCAGCAGCTTACCGGGACAGGCCTCACCTCTGAGCTCCTACGAGCAGTACTTC. Translation: CASSLPGQASPLSSYEQYF.

A word on this clonotype: Lacking the conserved final phenylalanine or tryptophan, this CDR3 likely reflects a read error. The genes are TRBV19 and TRBJ1-2; D is undetermined. The germline V gene has CDR1 LNHDA and CDR2 SQIVND (reference sequence). This CDR3 has 14 residues. Trimming cost V 3 bases and J 4 bases, with 12 bases left between them. The CDR3 reads CASSMDVGRYGYTV. CDR3 nucleotide sequence: TGTGCCAGTAGTATGGATGTCGGTCGCTATGGCTACACCGTC.